The 10 T cell receptor beta chains presented below share a single source sample, sequenced in a study of T cell repertoires in cytomegalovirus infection. For these receptors, no antigen is known. TCRdb re-derived calls from the reads in MiXCR, one entry per CDR3 protein. The repertoire holds approximately 990,000 distinct CDR3 sequences, with approximately 31% as singletons. The sequenced sample was cultured CD8+ T cells from PBMCs, obtained from culture after CMV antigen stimulation. Receptors were obtained from a human donor in good health (CMV status not recorded). Some clones in this sample may be carry-over from other donors' samples.

As concerns this clonotype: Just one base apart from a much larger clone, this may be a read error. The chain carries TRBV6-5 and TRBJ1-5; D is undetermined. CDR3 size: 15 residues. Trimming left V 4 bases short and J 3 bases short, with 13 bases between. CDR1 and CDR2 (germline): MNHEY, SVGAGI. CDR3 region: CASSSAGIDNQPQHF. DNA for the CDR3: TGTGCCAGCAGTTCGGCTGGTATTGACAATCAGCCCCAGCATTTT.

A single count supports this clonotype. The chain uses TRBV27 and TRBJ2-1; D possibly corresponds to TRBD2 (5 bases). Germline-derived CDR1 and CDR2 are MNHEY and SMNVEV (reference sequence). The CDR3 runs 16 residues. Trimming removed 2 bases from V and 5 bases from J, with 16 bases in between. The CDR3 spells CASSLLGPRADNEQFF. The DNA of the CDR3 is TGTGCCAGCAGTTTACTTGGGCCGCGGGCGGACAATGAGCAGTTCTTC.

This clonotype was picked up many times. The J gene is TRBJ2-3, the V gene TRBV12-3 or TRBV12-4; D unresolved. V was shortened by 5 bases and J by 5 bases, with 8 bases between the two germline ends. The CDR3 is 12 amino acids. This CDR3 is CASSLDLDTQYF. The CDR3, as DNA: TGTGCCAGCAGTCTTGACCTAGATACGCAGTATTTT.

V is TRBV29-1 and J is TRBJ2-1; D gene unclear. CDR3 size: 14 residues. V lost 3 bases and J lost 0, with 9 bases in between. Per the germline V gene, CDR1 is SQVTM and CDR2 is ANQGSEA. CDR3 protein: CSVDNPSSYNEQFF. The CDR3 nucleotides are TGCAGCGTTGACAACCCGAGCTCCTACAATGAGCAGTTCTTC.

The gene calls are TRBV11-2 and TRBJ1-1; D not resolved. Germline assignment: CDR1 SGHAT and CDR2 FQNNGV. V lost 2 bases to trimming and J lost 3 bases, with 28 bases between them. The CDR3 sequence is 20 residues long. CDR3 loop: CASSLFSTLALGNRDTEAFF. CDR3 DNA: TGTGCCAGCAGCTTATTCTCCACTTTGGCGTTGGGGAATCGGGACACTGAAGCTTTCTTT.

With respect to this clonotype: A much larger clone differs from this one at a single base, so this may be a read error. The chain has TRBV7-6 and TRBJ2-1; D is perhaps TRBD2 (5 bases). This CDR3 comprises 12 residues. The V gene's germline CDR1 is SGHVS and CDR2 FNYEAQ. This CDR3 reads CTSSSTAVEQFF. The CDR3 DNA reads TGTACCAGCAGCTCAACAGCGGTTGAGCAGTTCTTC.

In its sample, this clonotype was seen a few times. The rearrangement joins TRBV14 to TRBJ2-1, with D possibly TRBD1 on 5 matching bases. The CDR3 is made up of 16 amino acids. The V end lost 0 bases, the J end lost 0 bases, and 9 bases lay between the germline ends. Germline CDR1 reads SGHDN; CDR2 reads FVKESK. CDR3 sequence (DNA): TGTGCCAGCAGCCAAGATCCAGGGCGCTCCTACAATGAGCAGTTCTTC. Its protein is CASSQDPGRSYNEQFF.

The chain couples TRBV4-2 to TRBJ2-6, with no clear D. CDR1 is LGHNA and CDR2 is YNFKEQ in the germline V gene. Trimming removed 0 bases from V and 3 bases from J, with 12 bases in between. CDR3 length: 17 amino acids. The DNA of the CDR3 is TGTGCCAGCAGCCAAGATCAAATGGGCTTTGGGGCCAACGTCCTGACTTTC. It encodes CASSQDQMGFGANVLTF.

This rearrangement joins TRBV27 to TRBJ1-1; D gene ambiguous. V was pared by 4 bases and J by 4 bases, with 7 bases between. This CDR3 comprises 12 residues. Germline CDR1 is MNHEY and CDR2 is SMNVEV (reference sequence). The CDR3 spells CASSSWSTEAFF. The CDR3 region has the DNA TGTGCCAGCAGTTCCTGGAGCACTGAAGCTTTCTTT.

The chain joins TRBV27 to TRBJ2-5; 7 bases match TRBD2. With 4 bases clipped from V and 1 base from J, the junction kept 6 bases outside the gene matches. Germline V gives CDR1 MNHEY, CDR2 SMNVEV (reference sequence). The CDR3 contains 15 residues. This chain's CDR3 is CASSSSGDLQETQYF. CDR3 nucleotide sequence: TGTGCCAGCAGTTCAAGCGGGGACCTCCAAGAGACCCAGTACTTC.